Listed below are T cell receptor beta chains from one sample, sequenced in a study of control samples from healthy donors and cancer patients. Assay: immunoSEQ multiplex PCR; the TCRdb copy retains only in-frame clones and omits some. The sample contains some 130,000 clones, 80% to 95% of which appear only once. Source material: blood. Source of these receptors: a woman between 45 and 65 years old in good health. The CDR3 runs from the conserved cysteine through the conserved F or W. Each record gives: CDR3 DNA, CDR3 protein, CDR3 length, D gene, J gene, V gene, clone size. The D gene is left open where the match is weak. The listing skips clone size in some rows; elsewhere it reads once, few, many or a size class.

TGCGCCAGCAGCTTGGTCAGGGGGAGCCCAGATACGCAGTATTTT CASSLVRGSPDTQYF 15 TRBD1 TRBJ2-3 TRBV5-1 -
TGTGCCAGCGGAATCAGGGGGAATCAGCCCCAGCATTTT CASGIRGNQPQHF 13 TRBD1 TRBJ1-5 TRBV27 -
TGCGCCAGCAGCTTGGCAGGGGGACCTCAAAACATTCAGTACTTC CASSLAGGPQNIQYF 15 TRBD1 TRBJ2-4 TRBV5-1 -
TGTGCCAGCAGATTGACAGGTCCTAACTATGGCTACACCTTC CASRLTGPNYGYTF 14 - TRBJ1-2 TRBV6-5 -
TGTGCCAGCTCAGCCCAGTCCGGGCTCTATGGCTACACCTTC CASSAQSGLYGYTF 14 - TRBJ1-2 TRBV18 -
TGTGCCAGCAGGGTTGGTTATTTCGCTAATGAAAAACTGTTTTTT CASRVGYFANEKLFF 15 - TRBJ1-4 TRBV27 -
TGCGCCAGCAGTGTTTGGGGGGCTAGCGGTTCCACAGATACGCAGTATTTT CASSVWGASGSTDTQYF 17 - TRBJ2-3 TRBV10-2 -
TGTGCCAGCAGTCAAGCCGGATTTTACACTGAAGCTTTCTTT CASSQAGFYTEAFF 14 - TRBJ1-1 TRBV6-1 -
TGTGCCACCAGCAGGACAGACTCTGGAAACACCATATATTTT CATSRTDSGNTIYF 14 - TRBJ1-3 TRBV15 -
TGTGCCAGCAGCTCGGTCTACGAGCAGTACTTC CASSSVYEQYF 11 - TRBJ2-7 TRBV7-2 -
TGTGCCAGCAGTTTTGCAGCGGCATCGTTCTTC CASSFAAASFF 11 - TRBJ2-1 TRBV12-3/TRBV12-4 -
TGTGCCAGCAGCTTAGAGATTTACCAAGAGACCCAGTACTTC CASSLEIYQETQYF 14 - TRBJ2-5 TRBV7-9 few
TGTGCCAGCAGCTCGGGACAGGGGGTAGGGGAGCAGTACTTC CASSSGQGVGEQYF 14 TRBD1 TRBJ2-7 TRBV11-3 -
TGTGCCAGCCTCCGTGGACAGGTCCTTATCCGCTATGGCTACACCTTC CASLRGQVLIRYGYTF 16 TRBD1 TRBJ1-2 TRBV7-9 -
TGTGCCAGTAGTTCCAGTGGGGGGGGGCAGCCCCAGCATTTT CASSSSGGGQPQHF 14 - TRBJ1-5 TRBV19 -
TGTGCCAGCAGTGACGGACAGGGGGCGAAAGGAAACACCATATATTTT CASSDGQGAKGNTIYF 16 TRBD1 TRBJ1-3 TRBV2 -
TGTGCCTGGAGTATGAGACAGGCGTTGAGCTCTGGAAACACCATATATTTT CAWSMRQALSSGNTIYF 17 - TRBJ1-3 TRBV30 -
TGTGCCAGCAGCCCTAACAGGGGGCTCAATTCACCCCTCCACTTT CASSPNRGLNSPLHF 15 TRBD1 TRBJ1-6 TRBV3-1/TRBV3-2 -
TGCGCCAGCCGGGGTTTAGGATCTGGGGCCAACGTCCTGACTTTC CASRGLGSGANVLTF 15 - TRBJ2-6 TRBV4-1 once
TGCGCCAGCAGCCCCGGGACAGGGACCGGGGAGCTGTTTTTT CASSPGTGTGELFF 14 TRBD1 TRBJ2-2 TRBV5-1 -
TGTGCCAGCAGTTTAGGGCGCAATGAGCAGTTCTTC CASSLGRNEQFF 12 - TRBJ2-1 TRBV28 -
TGTGCCAGCTCGACGAAGCGGGAGGGCATTAACGAGCAGTACTTC CASSTKREGINEQYF 15 TRBD2 TRBJ2-7 TRBV18 -
TGTGCCTGGAGTAGAGGGGGGGAGGAGCAGTACTTC CAWSRGGEEQYF 12 - TRBJ2-7 TRBV30 -
TGTGCCTGCGTGCGGGAGGGCCCCTACGAGCAGTACTTC CACVREGPYEQYF 13 TRBD2 TRBJ2-7 TRBV30 -
TGTGCCAGCAGTGACAGGGGGAACTATGGCTACACCTTC CASSDRGNYGYTF 13 TRBD1 TRBJ1-2 TRBV6-1 -
TGTGCCAGCAGTTTCCCGGGGACTGAGAACTACGAGCAGTACTTC CASSFPGTENYEQYF 15 - TRBJ2-7 TRBV6-6 -
TGCGCCAGCAGCCAAGGGAATTCTGAAGCTTTCTTT CASSQGNSEAFF 12 - TRBJ1-1 TRBV4-1 -
TGTGCCAGCACCTCCTCAGCAGGAAACTATGGCTACACCTTC CASTSSAGNYGYTF 14 - TRBJ1-2 TRBV6-5 -
TGCGCCAGCAGTGAGGTCGGAAATCAGCCCCAGCATTTT CASSEVGNQPQHF 13 - TRBJ1-5 TRBV10-1 -
TGTGCCAGCAGTGCAGGTCGTAGCTCCTATAATTCACCCCTCCACTTT CASSAGRSSYNSPLHF 16 - TRBJ1-6 TRBV6-1 -
TGTGCCAGCAGTCCACGGGGACAGGGGGCGTTCACCGGGGAGCTGTTTTTT CASSPRGQGAFTGELFF 17 TRBD1 TRBJ2-2 TRBV6-6 once
TGTGCCAGCAGCTCCTACACGCCCACAGATACGCAGTATTTT CASSSYTPTDTQYF 14 - TRBJ2-3 TRBV7-8 once
TGTGCCAGCAGCTTAGACAGGGGTAATGAAAAACTGTTTTTT CASSLDRGNEKLFF 14 TRBD1 TRBJ1-4 TRBV7-9 -
TGTGCCAGCAGCTTGGTGGCAGGGGCGGTTACCGGGGAGCTGTTTTTT CASSLVAGAVTGELFF 16 - TRBJ2-2 TRBV5-4 -
TGTGCCAGCAGCCCCGGGACTAGCGGGAAGGAGACCCAGTACTTC CASSPGTSGKETQYF 15 TRBD2 TRBJ2-5 TRBV9 -
TGTGCCAGCAGTCCTACAGCGGCCTACGAGCAGTACTTC CASSPTAAYEQYF 13 - TRBJ2-7 TRBV6-5 -
TGTGCCAGCATCCGATCAGCGGGCACTGAAGCTTTCTTT CASIRSAGTEAFF 13 - TRBJ1-1 TRBV11-2 few
TGTGCCAGCAGTGGCGACGGGACTGAAGCTTTCTTT CASSGDGTEAFF 12 - TRBJ1-1 TRBV2 -
TGTGCGTCGGGACAGGGAGGCAATCAGCCCCAGCATTTT CASGQGGNQPQHF 13 TRBD1 TRBJ1-5 TRBV7-9 few
TGTGCCACCAGTGATCGGTGGACTAGACACAATGAGCAGTTCTTC CATSDRWTRHNEQFF 15 TRBD2 TRBJ2-1 TRBV24-1 -
TGCAGCGTTGATAATGGTAGAGGCGGCGCGTCTGAAGCTTTCTTT CSVDNGRGGASEAFF 15 - TRBJ1-1 TRBV29-1 -
TGTGCCAGCAGGGCAGGGACAGGTGGCAATCAGCCCCAGCATTTT CASRAGTGGNQPQHF 15 TRBD1 TRBJ1-5 TRBV2 -
TGCGCCAGCAGCCTCTCCAGGGACTACGAGCAGTACTTC CASSLSRDYEQYF 13 - TRBJ2-7 TRBV4-1 -
TGTGCCAGCAGCTTGCCGGGCGGGAGCAGTCCCACCGGGGAGCTGTTTTTT CASSLPGGSSPTGELFF 17 TRBD2 TRBJ2-2 TRBV5-6 -
TGTGCCACCTCCACCAAACCTCGGGCTCCCCAGCCCCAGCATTTT CATSTKPRAPQPQHF 15 - TRBJ1-5 TRBV28 -
TGTGCCACGGGACAGGTTTCGGATGGCTACACCTTC CATGQVSDGYTF 12 - TRBJ1-2 TRBV21-1 -
TGTGCCAGCAGGGAGGACAGAACTAGCGGGCCATTCACAGATACGCAGTATTTT CASREDRTSGPFTDTQYF 18 TRBD2 TRBJ2-3 TRBV2 -
TGCGCCAGCACCCTGAGGGCCAATTCTTATGGCTACACCTTC CASTLRANSYGYTF 14 - TRBJ1-2 TRBV5-1 -
TGTGCCAGCAGCCAATTGGGTGCGGGGGACTTGGCTGGCTACACCTTC CASSQLGAGDLAGYTF 16 - TRBJ1-2 TRBV3-1/TRBV3-2 -
TGTGCCAGCAGCTTAAGATTAGCGGGGGGCCACGCCCAAGAGACCCAGTACTTC CASSLRLAGGHAQETQYF 18 TRBD2 TRBJ2-5 TRBV11-2 -
TGTGCCAGCGGCAGTGGGAGCAGGAATGAGCAGTTCTTC CASGSGSRNEQFF 13 - TRBJ2-1 TRBV2 -
TGTGCCAGCAGCCCTATTGGGGGCCGCAATCAGCCCCAGCATTTT CASSPIGGRNQPQHF 15 - TRBJ1-5 TRBV7-8 -
TGTGCCAGTAGTGTTGGAGATACGCAGTATTTT CASSVGDTQYF 11 - TRBJ2-3 TRBV19 -
TGTGCCAGCAGTTTACGACAGGCCGCGGGGGAGACCCAGTACTTC CASSLRQAAGETQYF 15 - TRBJ2-5 TRBV27 -